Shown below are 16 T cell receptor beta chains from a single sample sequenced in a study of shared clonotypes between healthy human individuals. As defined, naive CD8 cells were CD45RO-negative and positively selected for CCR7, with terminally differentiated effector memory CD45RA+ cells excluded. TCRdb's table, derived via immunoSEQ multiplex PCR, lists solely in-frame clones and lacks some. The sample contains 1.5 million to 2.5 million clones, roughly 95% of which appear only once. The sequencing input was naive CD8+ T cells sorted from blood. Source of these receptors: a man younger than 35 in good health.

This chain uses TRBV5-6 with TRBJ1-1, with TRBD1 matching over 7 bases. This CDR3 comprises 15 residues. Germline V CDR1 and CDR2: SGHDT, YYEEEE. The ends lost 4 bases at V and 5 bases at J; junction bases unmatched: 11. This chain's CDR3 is CASSPTVTGLTEAFF. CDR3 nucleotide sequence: TGTGCCAGCAGCCCAACCGTGACAGGGTTGACTGAAGCTTTCTTT.

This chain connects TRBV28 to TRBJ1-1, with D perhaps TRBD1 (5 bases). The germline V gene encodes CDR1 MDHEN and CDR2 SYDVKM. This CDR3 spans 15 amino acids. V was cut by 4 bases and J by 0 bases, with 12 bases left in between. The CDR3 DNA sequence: TGTGCCAGCAGTTCGATACAGGCTATGAACACTGAAGCTTTCTTT. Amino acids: CASSSIQAMNTEAFF.

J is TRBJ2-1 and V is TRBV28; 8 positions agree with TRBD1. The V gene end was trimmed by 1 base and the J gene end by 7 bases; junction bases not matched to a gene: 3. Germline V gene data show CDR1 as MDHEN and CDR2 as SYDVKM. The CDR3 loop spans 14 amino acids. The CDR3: CASSLFRGRNEQFF. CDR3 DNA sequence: TGTGCCAGCAGTTTATTCAGGGGGCGGAATGAGCAGTTCTTC.

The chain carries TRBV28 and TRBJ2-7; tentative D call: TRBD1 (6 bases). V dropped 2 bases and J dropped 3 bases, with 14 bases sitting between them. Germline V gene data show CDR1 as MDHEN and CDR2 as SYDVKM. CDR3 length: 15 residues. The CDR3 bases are TGTGCCAGCAGTTTAAGTCCTACAGGGATCTACGAGCAGTACTTC. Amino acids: CASSLSPTGIYEQYF.

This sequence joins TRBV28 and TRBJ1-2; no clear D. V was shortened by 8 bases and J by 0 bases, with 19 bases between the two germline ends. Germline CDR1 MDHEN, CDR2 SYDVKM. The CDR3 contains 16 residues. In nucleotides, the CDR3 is TGTGCCAGCCGAGGCAGCTCTGAGTTAGCTAACTATGGCTACACCTTC. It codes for CASRGSSELANYGYTF.

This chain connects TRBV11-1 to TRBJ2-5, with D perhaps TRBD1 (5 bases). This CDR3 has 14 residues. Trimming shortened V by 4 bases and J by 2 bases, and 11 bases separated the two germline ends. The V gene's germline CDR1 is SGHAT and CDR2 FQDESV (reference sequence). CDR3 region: CASSSTVQQETQYF. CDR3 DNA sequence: TGTGCCAGCAGCTCGACAGTCCAACAAGAGACCCAGTACTTC.

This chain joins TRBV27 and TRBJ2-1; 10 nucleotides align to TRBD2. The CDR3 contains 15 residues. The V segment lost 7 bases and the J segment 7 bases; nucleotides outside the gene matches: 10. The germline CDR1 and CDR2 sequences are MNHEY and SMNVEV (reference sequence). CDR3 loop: CASTPGLATQNEQFF. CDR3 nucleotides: TGTGCCAGCACCCCGGGACTAGCGACCCAGAATGAGCAGTTCTTC.

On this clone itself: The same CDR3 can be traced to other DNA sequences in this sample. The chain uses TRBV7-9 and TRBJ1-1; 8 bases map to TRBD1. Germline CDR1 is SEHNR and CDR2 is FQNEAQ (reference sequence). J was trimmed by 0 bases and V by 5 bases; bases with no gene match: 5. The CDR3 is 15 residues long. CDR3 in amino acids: CASSPGQGLNTEAFF. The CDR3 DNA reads TGTGCCAGCAGCCCCGGACAGGGATTGAACACTGAAGCTTTCTTT.

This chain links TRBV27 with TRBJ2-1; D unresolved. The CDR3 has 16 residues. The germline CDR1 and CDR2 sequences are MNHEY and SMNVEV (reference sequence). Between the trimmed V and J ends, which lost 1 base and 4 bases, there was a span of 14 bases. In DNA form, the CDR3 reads TGTGCCAGCAGTTTATTAACCCCCTTTCTATACAATGAGCAGTTCTTC. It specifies CASSLLTPFLYNEQFF.

The CDR3 DNA is TGTGCCAGCAGCTTGTACGGATTTCGTGAAAAACTGTTTTTT. Translated: CASSLYGFREKLFF. The rearrangement uses TRBV5-6 and TRBJ1-4; no reliable D call. CDR1 and CDR2 from the germline V gene are SGHDT and YYEEEE. The CDR3 consists of 14 residues. Trimming took 1 base from V and 7 from J, leaving 11 bases between them.

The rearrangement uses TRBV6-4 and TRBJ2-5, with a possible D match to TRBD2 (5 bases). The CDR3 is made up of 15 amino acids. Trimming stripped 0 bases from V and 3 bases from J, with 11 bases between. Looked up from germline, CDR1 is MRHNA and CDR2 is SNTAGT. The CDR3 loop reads CASSDSLADEETQYF. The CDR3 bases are TGTGCCAGCAGTGACTCGCTAGCTGATGAAGAGACCCAGTACTTC.

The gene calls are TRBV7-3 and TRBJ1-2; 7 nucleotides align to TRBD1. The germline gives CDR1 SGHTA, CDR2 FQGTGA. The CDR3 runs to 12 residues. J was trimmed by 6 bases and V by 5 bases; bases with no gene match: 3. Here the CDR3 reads CASSEGANGYTF. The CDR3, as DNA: TGTGCCAGCAGCGAGGGGGCCAATGGCTACACCTTC.

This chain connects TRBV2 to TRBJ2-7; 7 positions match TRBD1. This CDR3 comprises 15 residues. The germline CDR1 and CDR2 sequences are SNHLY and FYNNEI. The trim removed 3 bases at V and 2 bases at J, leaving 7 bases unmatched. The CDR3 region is CASSDRDSSAYEQYF. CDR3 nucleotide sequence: TGTGCCAGCAGTGACCGGGACAGCAGTGCCTACGAGCAGTACTTC.

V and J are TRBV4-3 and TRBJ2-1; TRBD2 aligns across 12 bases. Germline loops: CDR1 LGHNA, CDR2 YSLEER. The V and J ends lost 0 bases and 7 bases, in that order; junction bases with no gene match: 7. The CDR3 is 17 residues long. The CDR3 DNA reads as TGCGCCAGCAGCCAAGACCCGACTAGCGGGAGTGTAAATGAGCAGTTCTTC. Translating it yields CASSQDPTSGSVNEQFF.

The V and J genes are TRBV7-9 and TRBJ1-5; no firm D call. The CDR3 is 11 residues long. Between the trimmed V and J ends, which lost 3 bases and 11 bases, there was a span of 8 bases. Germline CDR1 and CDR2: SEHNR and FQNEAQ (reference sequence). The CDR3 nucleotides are TGTGCCAGCAGCTTCGGTGGGACCCAGCATTTT. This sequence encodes CASSFGGTQHF.

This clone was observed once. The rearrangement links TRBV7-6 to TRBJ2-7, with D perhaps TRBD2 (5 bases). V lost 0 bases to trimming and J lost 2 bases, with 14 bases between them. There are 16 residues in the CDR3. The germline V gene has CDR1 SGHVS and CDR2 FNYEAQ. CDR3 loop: CASSLAEGWQPYEQYF. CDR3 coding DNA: TGTGCCAGCAGCTTAGCTGAGGGATGGCAGCCCTACGAGCAGTACTTC.